This record covers a single T cell receptor beta chain. Method: immunoSEQ multiplex PCR; TCRdb's copy keeps in-frame clones and lacks some. The profile covers just under 95,000 clones, with about 78% appearing a single time and about 8.7% taken by the ten largest. The data originate from a study of blood T cell repertoires in COVID-19. In the study overall: The United States, Italy and Spain were the sources of the acute and convalescent COVID-19 samples. PBMCs, B-cell-depleted T cells, or T cells were the source of the cDNA or gDNA that made up the material.

The TCR was taken from a man between 50 and 59 years old who had recovered from COVID-19. Sequencing was carried out using peripheral blood.

The CDR3 region is CATQGQYNEQFF. Here the CDR3 DNA reads TGTGCCACCCAGGGACAGTACAATGAGCAGTTCTTC. V usage is TRBV24-1 and J usage is TRBJ2-1; 7 nucleotides line up with TRBD1. The CDR3 is 12 residues long. Germline trimming cut 9 bases from V and 4 bases from J; bases unmatched to any gene: 2. Germline CDR1 reads KGHDR; CDR2 reads SFDVKD.